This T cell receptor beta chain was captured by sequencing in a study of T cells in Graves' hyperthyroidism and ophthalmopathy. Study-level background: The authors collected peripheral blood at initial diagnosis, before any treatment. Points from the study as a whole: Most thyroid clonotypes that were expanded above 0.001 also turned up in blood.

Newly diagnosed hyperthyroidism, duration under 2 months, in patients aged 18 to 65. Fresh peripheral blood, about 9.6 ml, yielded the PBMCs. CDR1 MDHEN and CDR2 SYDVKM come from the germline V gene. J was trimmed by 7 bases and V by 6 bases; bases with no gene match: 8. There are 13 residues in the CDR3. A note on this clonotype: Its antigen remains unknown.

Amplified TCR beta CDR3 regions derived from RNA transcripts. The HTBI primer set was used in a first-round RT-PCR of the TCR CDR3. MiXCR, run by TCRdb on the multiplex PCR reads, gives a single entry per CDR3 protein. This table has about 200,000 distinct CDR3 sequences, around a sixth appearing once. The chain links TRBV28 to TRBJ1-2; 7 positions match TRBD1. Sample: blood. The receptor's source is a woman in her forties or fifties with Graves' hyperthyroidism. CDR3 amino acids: CASSLTGRFGYTF. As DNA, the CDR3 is TGTGCCAGCAGCTTGACAGGGAGGTTTGGCTACACCTTC.